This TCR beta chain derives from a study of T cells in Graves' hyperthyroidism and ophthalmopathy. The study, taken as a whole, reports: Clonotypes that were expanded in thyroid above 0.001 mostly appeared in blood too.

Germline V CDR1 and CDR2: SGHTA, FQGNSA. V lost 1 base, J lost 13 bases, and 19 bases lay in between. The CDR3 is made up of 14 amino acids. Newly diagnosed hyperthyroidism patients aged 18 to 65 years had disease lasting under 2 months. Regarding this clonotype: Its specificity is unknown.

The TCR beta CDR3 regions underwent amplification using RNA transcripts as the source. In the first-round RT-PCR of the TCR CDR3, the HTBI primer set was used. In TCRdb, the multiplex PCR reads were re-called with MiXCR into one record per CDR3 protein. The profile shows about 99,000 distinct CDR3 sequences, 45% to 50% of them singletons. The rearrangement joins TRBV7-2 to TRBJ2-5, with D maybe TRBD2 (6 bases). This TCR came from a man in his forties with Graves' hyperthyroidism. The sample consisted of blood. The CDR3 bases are TGTGCCAGCAGCTTAGGGACCGGGGGTGGGAAACTGTACTTC. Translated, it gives CASSLGTGGGKLYF.